Here is one TCR beta chain with its context. What it recognizes is unknown. This record comes from a study of T-cell reconstitution after alpha-beta-depleted transplantation in children. The CDR3 runs 15 residues. CDR1 KGHSH and CDR2 LQKENI come from the germline V gene. The V gene lost 0 bases and the J gene lost 5 bases, with 12 bases spanning the gap. The TCRbeta library incorporated unique molecular identifiers. Using its own MiXCR run on the PCR reads, TCRdb lists one record per CDR3 protein. The data show hundreds of thousands of distinct CDR3 sequences, 10% to 15% seen once. Study outcomes and limitations: At one year after transplant, newly produced T cells mostly accounted for T-cell counts and diversity. Approximately two months post-transplant, alpha-beta T cells reportedly originated from several hundred expanded graft clones. Surviving recipient T cells and thymic progenitors produced the high day-60 TCRbeta diversity seen in some patients.

This TCR was sampled from a male patient between 10 and 17 years old who had a stem cell transplant for acute myeloid leukemia, so the T cells may come from the graft donor. J is TRBJ2-3 and V is TRBV18; the D is unclear. This specimen was PBMCs, mostly from graft donor cells, taken 360 days after TCRalphabeta/CD19-depleted stem cell transplant. Here the CDR3 DNA reads TGTGCCAGCTCACCACCCCTACAAGTGGGAGATACGCAGTATTTT. Encoded protein: CASSPPLQVGDTQYF.